The source of this TCR beta chain is a study of T cell responses to AZD1222 COVID-19 vaccine. On the study more broadly: Pooling of second doses given at about 4 or about 12 weeks was done. Study findings and constraints: Increased Spike-specific TCR breadth and depth were observed after two AZD1222 doses. The number of AZD1222 recipients seropositive at baseline was only 5 to 7. Nearly half of the spike-specific TCRs reportedly recognize variant regions that carry no mutations.

The CDR3 is 13 residues long. CDR1 is KGHSH, CDR2 LQKENI, per germline. Trimming took off 0 bases at V and 5 bases at J, with 7 bases between the two ends. Comments on this clone: The antigen remains unidentified.

Profiling relied on immunoSEQ multiplex PCR, and the TCRdb table lists in-frame clones only, not all of them. This sample has about 110,000 clones; 70% to 90% occur once, and the top ten carry roughly a sixth. The chain has TRBV18 and TRBJ1-1; no clear D gene. The sequencing here drew on peripheral blood, taken on day 0 of AZD1222 vaccination. This clonotype was sampled from an adult in good health. CDR3 sequence (DNA): TGTGCCAGCTCACCACCGGGGTGGACTGAAGCTTTCTTT. Amino acid sequence: CASSPPGWTEAFF.